The T cell receptor (beta chain) under discussion was sequenced for a study of T cell changes during pregnancy in multiple sclerosis. Clones were read by immunoSEQ multiplex PCR, and TCRdb kept only the in-frame ones, dropping some. This sample has more than 80,000 clones, with under 95% found just once. This clonotype was sampled from a female donor with multiple sclerosis, enrolled in a pregnancy study. Specimen: peripheral blood, collected in the first trimester of pregnancy.

In DNA, the CDR3 is TGTGCCAGCAGCTCGAGGGACAGGCTTGCCTACAATGAGCAGTTCTTC. Amino acids: CASSSRDRLAYNEQFF. The V gene is TRBV7-9, the J gene TRBJ2-1; 8 positions agree with TRBD1. CDR3 length: 16 residues. With V trimmed by 4 bases and J by 2 bases, 7 bases remained unmatched. Germline V gene sequence: CDR1 SEHNR, CDR2 FQNEAQ (reference sequence).